This T cell receptor (beta chain) was recovered during a study of T cells in Graves' hyperthyroidism and ophthalmopathy. Looking at the study overall: Peripheral blood draws took place at initial diagnosis, ahead of any treatment. Study outcomes and limitations: Most thyroid clonotypes that were expanded above 0.001 also turned up in blood.

TCR beta CDR3 sequences were amplified from RNA transcripts. The TCR CDR3 first-round RT-PCR relied on the HTBI primer set. Using its own MiXCR run on the multiplex PCR reads, TCRdb lists one record per CDR3 protein. The sample holds fewer than 450,000 distinct CDR3 sequences, 13% to 15% seen once. Germline V gene data show CDR1 as SGHRS and CDR2 as YFSETQ. The CDR3 contains 17 residues. After removal of 4 bases from V and 0 bases from J, the junction contained 9 bases not matched to a gene. Lactation, pregnancy, other autoimmune disease or uncontrolled infection led to exclusion of patients. Clinical symptoms, serum thyroxine and TRAb, thyroid ultrasound and orbital computed tomography together formed the diagnostic basis. This clonotype was seen a handful of times. Its matching antigen is unknown.

The chain combines TRBV5-1 with TRBJ2-2; 7 bases match TRBD1. The TCR comes from a woman aged 55-69 years with Graves' ophthalmopathy. Sample: blood. Here the CDR3 DNA reads TGCGCCAGCAGCCTTGGGACAGCCTACGCGAACACCGGGGAGCTGTTTTTT. Translation: CASSLGTAYANTGELFF.